What follows describes a single T cell receptor (beta chain). Its antigen remains unknown. This entry belongs to a study of shared clonotypes between healthy human individuals. Study in general: CD8 memory received one plate per donor, CD8 naive two, CD4 memory three and CD4 naive three. Study conclusions and caveats: All-four-donor shared clonotypes had higher generation probabilities than non-shared clonotypes did. Estimated richness was generally greater in naive than memory subsets.

The study drew its donors from healthy HIV-negative adults without recent acute infections or vaccinations. TCRdb's table, derived via immunoSEQ multiplex PCR, lists solely in-frame clones and lacks some. The table records a few hundred thousand clones, about nine tenths of them present only once. V lost 3 bases, J lost 8 bases, and 9 bases stayed unmatched. CDR1 and CDR2 (germline): SEHNR, FQNEAQ (reference sequence). The CDR3 consists of 15 residues. The TCR sequence derives from a man in his late teens or twenties in good health. Sequenced material: memory CD8+ T cells sorted from blood. Subset noted: CD45RO+ cells pooled with CCR7-negative TemRA cells. The rearrangement uses TRBV7-9 and TRBJ1-4; 7 bases match TRBD1. The CDR3: CASSFSATGWEKLFF. The CDR3 bases are TGTGCCAGCAGCTTTTCCGCGACAGGGTGGGAAAAACTGTTTTTT.